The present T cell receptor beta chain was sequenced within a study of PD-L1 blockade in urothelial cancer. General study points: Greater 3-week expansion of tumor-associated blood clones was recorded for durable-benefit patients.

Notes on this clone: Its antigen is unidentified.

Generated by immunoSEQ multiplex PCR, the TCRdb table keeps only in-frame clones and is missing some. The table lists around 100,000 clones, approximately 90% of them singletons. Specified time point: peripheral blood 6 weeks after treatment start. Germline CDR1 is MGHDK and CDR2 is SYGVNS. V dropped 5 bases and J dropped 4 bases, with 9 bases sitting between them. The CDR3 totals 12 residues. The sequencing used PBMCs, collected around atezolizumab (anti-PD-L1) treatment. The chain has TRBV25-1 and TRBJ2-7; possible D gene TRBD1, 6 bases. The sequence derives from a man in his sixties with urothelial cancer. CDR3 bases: TGTGCCAGCAGTCAAACAGGGTACGAGCAGTACTTC. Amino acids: CASSQTGYEQYF.